This TCR beta chain was observed in a study of neurological immune-mediated disorders. Study context: Disease course was recorded as relapsing-remitting for about 31 and secondary progressive for 3 of the 34 multiple sclerosis patients.

General study results and limits: Among expanded clones, no CDR3 amino acid sequences were shared across subjects, a pattern suggesting private repertoires in all groups.

V was shortened by 2 bases and J by 7 bases, with 11 bases between the two germline ends. The CDR3 runs to 13 residues. CDR1 is MNHEY, CDR2 SVGEGT, per germline. A single record per CDR3 protein comes from TCRdb applying MiXCR to the 5' RACE reads. The sample records 70,000 or so distinct CDR3 sequences, about 3% being singletons. This clonotype was counted between two and nine times. The antigen remains unidentified. The J gene is TRBJ1-1, the V gene TRBV6-2 or TRBV6-3; D might be TRBD1 (5 bases). This TCR came from a woman between 50 and 59 years old with multiple sclerosis. The sample was PBMCs. The CDR3: CASSYPFQGEAFF. In DNA, the CDR3 is TGTGCCAGCAGTTACCCCTTCCAGGGTGAAGCTTTCTTT.